The sequence of this TCR beta chain was determined in a study of blood T cell repertoires in COVID-19. Study details: Samples of COVID-19 (acute and convalescent) were obtained from the United States, Italy and Spain. T cells, B-cell-depleted T cells, or PBMCs supplied cDNA or gDNA.

The J segment lost 0 bases and the V segment lost 6 bases, leaving 8 bases of the junction unmatched. CDR1 is PRHDT, CDR2 FYEKMQ, per germline (reference sequence). The CDR3 length is 16 residues. The table came from immunoSEQ multiplex PCR; TCRdb's copy has only in-frame clones and leaves some out. There are about 50,000 clones in the sample; 75% to 90% occur only once, and 6.5% lies in the top ten. The chain combines TRBV13 with TRBJ2-5; 9 bases line up with TRBD1. The clonotype originates from a man aged 55-75 years with acute or convalescent COVID-19. The sequencing input was peripheral blood. The DNA for the CDR3 is TGTGCCAGCAGTTCCTCGGGACAGGGTGACCAAGAGACCCAGTACTTC. This translates into CASSSSGQGDQETQYF.